Listed here are 20 T cell receptor beta chains from one sample, sequenced in a study of T cell responses to AZD1222 COVID-19 vaccine. TCRdb's table, derived via immunoSEQ multiplex PCR, lists solely in-frame clones and lacks some. This table has some 130,000 clones, more than 90% appearing once. The sequenced sample was peripheral blood, obtained on day 0 of AZD1222 vaccination. The receptors shown here come from an adult in good health.

The J gene is TRBJ2-3, the V gene TRBV10-2; 11 bases match TRBD2. CDR1 is WSHSY, CDR2 SAAADI, per germline. The CDR3 sequence is 17 residues long. Losses at the gene ends were 2 bases for V and 4 bases for J; bases not matched to a gene: 8. The CDR3 loop reads CASSENPLAGVADTQYF. DNA for the CDR3: TGCGCCAGCAGTGAGAATCCACTAGCGGGAGTGGCAGATACGCAGTATTTT.

The DNA of the CDR3 is TGCGCCAGCAGCCTGTGGGCGAGCGGGGGAACACTAGCCAAAAACATTCAGTACTTC. This encodes CASSLWASGGTLAKNIQYF. The J gene is TRBJ2-4, the V gene TRBV4-1, with 8 positions matching TRBD2. This CDR3 has 19 amino acids. V lost 4 bases to trimming and J lost 0 bases; unmatched junction nucleotides: 14. The germline gives CDR1 MGHRA, CDR2 YSYEKL.

This chain connects TRBV24-1 to TRBJ1-1; D is perhaps TRBD1 (5 bases). The CDR3 loop spans 12 amino acids. CDR1 and CDR2 (germline): KGHDR, SFDVKD. In DNA, the CDR3 is TGTGGGACCGGGACGGTGAACACTGAAGCTTTCTTT. Its protein product is CGTGTVNTEAFF.

The rearrangement joins TRBV6-1 to TRBJ2-3, with 8 positions matching TRBD2. The CDR3 consists of 16 residues. Unmatched junction bases numbered 8, after V lost 4 bases and J lost 2 bases. Germline CDR1 and CDR2: MNHNS and SASEGT. The CDR3 protein is CASSAAAGGVTDTQYF. The CDR3 coding sequence is TGTGCCAGCAGTGCTGCGGCCGGGGGGGTCACAGATACGCAGTATTTT.

The gene calls are TRBV28 and TRBJ2-1; 9 bases map to TRBD2. Germline CDR1 reads MDHEN; CDR2 reads SYDVKM. V shed 7 bases, J shed 3 bases, and the junction held 13 bases outside the gene matches. This CDR3 comprises 17 residues. The CDR3 region is CASKTLLAGLRYNEQFF. The CDR3 bases are TGTGCCAGCAAGACTCTCCTAGCGGGACTTCGCTACAATGAGCAGTTCTTC.

The J gene is TRBJ2-7, the V gene TRBV5-1; a weak D match, TRBD2 (5 bases). V lost 7 bases and J lost 3, with 26 bases in between. This CDR3 spans 17 amino acids. CDR1 and CDR2 (germline): SGHRS, YFSETQ. CDR3 DNA: TGCGCCAGCGGAGGTCCCCCCGGACCCTCTGATCTCTACGAGCAGTACTTC. Amino acids: CASGGPPGPSDLYEQYF.

J is TRBJ2-4 and V is TRBV3-1 (or the pseudogene TRBV3-2), with TRBD2 identical over 13 bases. The CDR3 contains 19 residues. CDR1 is LGHDT, CDR2 YNNKEL, per germline (reference sequence). V shed 4 bases, J shed 3 bases, and the junction held 12 bases outside the gene matches. CDR3 residues: CASSRGITSGGVSKNIQYF. The CDR3 region has the DNA TGTGCCAGCAGCCGCGGGATCACTAGCGGGGGGGTTAGCAAAAACATTCAGTACTTC.

This chain links TRBV7-8 with TRBJ1-1; D ambiguous. Germline CDR1 reads SGHVS; CDR2 reads FQNEAQ. This CDR3 has 15 residues. Trimming shortened V by 5 bases and J by 4 bases, and 17 bases separated the two germline ends. CDR3 sequence (DNA): TGTGCCAGCAGCCCCTATCGGGCCGGCAGCACTGAAGCTTTCTTT. It is translated as CASSPYRAGSTEAFF. Based on the CDR3 plus reference TRBV7-8 and TRBJ1-1, the full variable domain is GAGVSQSPRYKVAKRGQDVALRCDPISGHVSLFWYQQALGQGPEFLTYFQNEAQLDKSGLPSDRFFAERPEGSVSTLKIQRTQQEDSAVYLCASSPYRAGSTEAFFGQGTRLTVV.

The V and J genes are TRBV7-3 and TRBJ2-2, with D unclear. Deletions cut 1 base from V and 5 bases from J, with 11 bases between. From germline, CDR1 is SGHTA and CDR2 FQGTGA. The CDR3 has 15 residues. The CDR3 protein is CASSLNPSGTGELFF. The CDR3 DNA is TGTGCCAGCAGCTTAAACCCGAGTGGGACCGGGGAGCTGTTTTTT. Drawing the rest from reference TRBV7-3 and TRBJ2-2, the complete variable domain is GAGVSQTPSNKVTEKGKYVELRCDPISGHTALYWYRQSLGQGPEFLIYFQGTGAADDSGLPNDRFFAVRPEGSVSTLKIQRTERGDSAVYLCASSLNPSGTGELFFGEGSRLTVL.

V gene TRBV9 combines with J gene TRBJ2-5, with D tentatively TRBD1 (6 bases). This CDR3 spans 16 amino acids. The ends were cut back, 0 bases at V and 4 bases at J, with 16 bases in the middle. Germline V lookup: CDR1 SGDLS, CDR2 YYNGEE. The CDR3 DNA follows: TGTGCCAGCAGCGTAGGTGGTGGGGGCGCTGGAGAGACCCAGTACTTC. Translation gives CASSVGGGGAGETQYF.

The rearrangement links TRBV28 to TRBJ1-5, with D maybe TRBD1 (6 bases). Germline V lookup: CDR1 MDHEN, CDR2 SYDVKM. The CDR3 is 14 residues long. The V gene lost 6 bases and the J gene lost 6 bases, with 15 bases spanning the gap. CDR3 coding DNA: TGTGCCAGCAGCTTCACGGGGGCCGGTCAGCCCCAGCATTTT. Translation gives CASSFTGAGQPQHF. The complete variable domain, with remaining parts taken from reference TRBV28 and TRBJ1-5, reads DVKVTQSSRYLVKRTGEKVFLECVQDMDHENMFWYRQDPGLGLRLIYFSYDVKMKEKGDIPEGYSVSREKKERFSLILESASTNQTSMYLCASSFTGAGQPQHFGDGTRLSIL.

This clone was seen a single time. V gene TRBV4-3 combines with J gene TRBJ1-4, with no clear D. The CDR3 sequence is 15 residues long. Germline V gives CDR1 LGHNA, CDR2 YSLEER. The germline V and J ends were trimmed by 1 base and 5 bases, with 11 bases remaining between them. CDR3 residues: CASSQAGTFNEKLFF. CDR3 nucleotides: TGCGCCAGCAGCCAAGCAGGAACCTTCAATGAAAAACTGTTTTTT.

The chain employs TRBV7-9 and TRBJ2-7; 12 nucleotides agree with TRBD2. Germline lookup yields CDR1 SEHNR and CDR2 FQNEAQ (reference sequence). The CDR3 extends over 15 amino acids. The V and J ends lost 2 bases and 4 bases, in that order; junction bases with no gene match: 3. This chain's CDR3 is CASSLLAGGLYEQYF. Here the CDR3 DNA reads TGTGCCAGCAGCTTACTAGCGGGGGGGCTTTACGAGCAGTACTTC.

This chain uses TRBV4-2 with TRBJ2-3; 11 nucleotides line up with TRBD2. The ends lost 1 base at V and 3 bases at J; junction bases unmatched: 3. This CDR3 contains 16 residues. Germline V gene data show CDR1 as LGHNA and CDR2 as YNFKEQ. The CDR3 DNA reads TGTGCCAGCAGCCAAGCGGCTAGCGGGAGGACAGATACGCAGTATTTT. Protein sequence: CASSQAASGRTDTQYF.

The chain combines TRBV9 with TRBJ2-7, with 7 bases lining up with TRBD2. V shed 6 bases and J 2 bases; nucleotides not matched to a gene: 11. The germline CDR1 and CDR2 sequences are SGDLS and YYNGEE. This CDR3 spans 15 amino acids. CDR3 coding DNA: TGTGCCAGCACCCCTAGCGGAACGGGGGCCTACGAGCAGTACTTC. Protein sequence: CASTPSGTGAYEQYF.

This chain uses TRBV24-1 with TRBJ1-2; the D is unclear. This CDR3 is built from 14 residues. Germline assignment: CDR1 KGHDR and CDR2 SFDVKD. V lost 3 bases, J lost 1 base, and 8 bases lay in between. The CDR3 spells CATSDSAVNYGYTF. CDR3 sequence (DNA): TGTGCCACCAGTGATAGTGCAGTTAACTATGGCTACACCTTC.

The rearrangement joins TRBV5-4 to TRBJ2-7; 11 nucleotides match TRBD2. The J segment lost 3 bases and the V segment lost 2 bases, leaving 1 base of the junction unmatched. This CDR3 contains 14 residues. Germline lookup yields CDR1 SGHNT and CDR2 YYREEE (reference sequence). This CDR3 reads CASSFGTSGYEQYF. The CDR3 DNA reads as TGTGCCAGCAGCTTTGGGACTAGCGGCTACGAGCAGTACTTC.

The rearrangement links TRBV15 to TRBJ2-1; D is tentatively TRBD1 or TRBD2 (5 bases each). Per the germline V gene, CDR1 is LNHNV and CDR2 is YYDKDF (reference sequence). Trimming pared 0 bases from V and 1 base from J, leaving 16 bases between. CDR3 size: 18 residues. The CDR3 protein is CATSRDLGTLPSYNEQFF. The CDR3 DNA reads as TGTGCCACCAGCAGAGATCTTGGGACCCTCCCGTCCTACAATGAGCAGTTCTTC.

The chain couples TRBV7-2 to TRBJ2-3; TRBD2 matches at 12 bases. The ends lost 2 bases at V and 1 base at J; junction bases unmatched: 4. This CDR3 is 17 amino acids long. Germline V gives CDR1 SGHTA, CDR2 FQGNSA. Written as DNA, the CDR3 is TGTGCCAGCAGCTTAAGGACTAGCGGGATCCGCACAGATACGCAGTATTTT. It translates to CASSLRTSGIRTDTQYF. The full variable domain, in which reference TRBV7-2 and TRBJ2-3 provide the parts outside the CDR3, is GAGVSQSPSNKVTEKGKDVELRCDPISGHTALYWYRQSLGQGLEFLIYFQGNSAPDKSGLPSDRFSAERTGGSVSTLTIQRTQQEDSAVYLCASSLRTSGIRTDTQYFGPGTRLTVL.

The genes are TRBV13 and TRBJ2-7, with 8 bases aligning to TRBD2. Germline trimming cut 5 bases from V and 6 bases from J; bases unmatched to any gene: 12. The CDR3 consists of 15 residues. Germline CDR1 and CDR2: PRHDT and FYEKMQ (reference sequence). The CDR3 coding sequence is TGTGCCAGCAGCCCTCGTAGTAGCGGGACTTTCGAGCAGTACTTC. Amino acid sequence: CASSPRSSGTFEQYF.